The next 9 T cell receptor beta chains were all read from a single sample in a study. TCRdb independently ran MiXCR on the 5' RACE reads; one entry per CDR3 protein. The sample carries roughly 52,000 distinct CDR3 sequences, under 20% recorded once. The sequencing sample was made of naive CD4+ T cells sorted from blood. Subset specified: naive CD4+ T cells, CD4+CD45RA+CD25-. These TCRs come from a female donor with breast cancer.

This clonotype was seen many times. The chain carries TRBV5-1 and TRBJ2-1; D remains unclear. V shed 4 bases and J shed 4 bases, with 9 bases lying between them. There are 13 residues in the CDR3. The germline V gene encodes CDR1 SGHRS and CDR2 YFSETQ. CDR3 in DNA: TGCGCCAGCAGCCCAGACCCTTACAATGAGCAGTTCTTC. Translating gives CASSPDPYNEQFF.

This clonotype was detected many times. The chain employs TRBV6-6 and TRBJ2-7; either TRBD1 or TRBD2 may fit D (5 bases each). Germline V CDR1 and CDR2: MNHNY, SVGAGI (reference sequence). The CDR3 is made up of 14 amino acids. Between the trimmed V and J ends, which lost 6 bases and 2 bases, there was a span of 14 bases. In DNA form, the CDR3 reads TGTGCCAGCAGCACTGGGGGACCTCCCTACGAGCAGTACTTC. Protein sequence: CASSTGGPPYEQYF.

There are many counts of this clonotype. The chain links TRBV5-1 to TRBJ1-2; D perhaps matches TRBD1 (6 bases). CDR3 size: 14 residues. The V end lost 0 bases, the J end lost 2 bases, and 8 bases lay between the germline ends. Germline assignment: CDR1 SGHRS and CDR2 YFSETQ. CDR3 residues: CASSLEQGNYGYTF. The CDR3 region has the DNA TGCGCCAGCAGCTTGGAGCAGGGGAACTATGGCTACACCTTC. The full variable domain, rest sourced from reference TRBV5-1 and TRBJ1-2, is KAGVTQTPRYLIKTRGQQVTLSCSPISGHRSVSWYQQTPGQGLQFLFEYFSETQRNKGNFPGRFSGRQFSNSRSEMNVSTLELGDSALYLCASSLEQGNYGYTFGSGTRLTVV.

This clonotype was counted ten times or more. The CDR3 reads CASSLSANMNTEAFF. The CDR3, as DNA: TGCGCCAGCAGCTTGTCGGCGAACATGAACACTGAAGCTTTCTTT. The rearrangement joins TRBV5-1 to TRBJ1-1; D unresolved. Trimming shortened V by 1 base and J by 0 bases, and 10 bases separated the two germline ends. CDR3 length equals 15 residues. Germline V gives CDR1 SGHRS, CDR2 YFSETQ. Using reference TRBV5-1 and TRBJ1-1 for the parts outside the CDR3, the full variable domain is KAGVTQTPRYLIKTRGQQVTLSCSPISGHRSVSWYQQTPGQGLQFLFEYFSETQRNKGNFPGRFSGRQFSNSRSEMNVSTLELGDSALYLCASSLSANMNTEAFFGQGTRLTVV.

The chain joins TRBV14 to TRBJ2-5; D possibly uses TRBD1 or TRBD2 (5 bases each). This CDR3 comprises 14 residues. V lost 3 bases, J lost 4 bases, and 12 bases lay in between. The germline V gene encodes CDR1 SGHDN and CDR2 FVKESK. The CDR3 bases are TGTGCCAGCAGCCACGGGGCAGGCGGAGAGACCCAGTACTTC. Protein product: CASSHGAGGETQYF.

In this sample, this clonotype turned up many times. This chain connects TRBV5-1 to TRBJ2-3; D is possibly TRBD2 (5 bases). The ends were cut back, 2 bases at V and 1 base at J, with 14 bases in the middle. CDR3 length: 16 residues. Germline CDR1 is SGHRS and CDR2 is YFSETQ. CDR3 in DNA: TGCGCCAGCAGCTTCGATGGGTTGGGAGGCACAGATACGCAGTATTTT. This sequence encodes CASSFDGLGGTDTQYF.

V and J are TRBV5-1 and TRBJ2-2; no clear D gene. The ends were cut back, 3 bases at V and 3 bases at J, with 9 bases in the middle. CDR3 length: 14 amino acids. Germline loops: CDR1 SGHRS, CDR2 YFSETQ. The CDR3 DNA reads as TGCGCCAGCAGCTCGGGTTCTGACACCGGGGAGCTGTTTTTT. This sequence encodes CASSSGSDTGELFF. The whole variable domain, remainder taken from reference TRBV5-1 and TRBJ2-2, is KAGVTQTPRYLIKTRGQQVTLSCSPISGHRSVSWYQQTPGQGLQFLFEYFSETQRNKGNFPGRFSGRQFSNSRSEMNVSTLELGDSALYLCASSSGSDTGELFFGEGSRLTVL.

This clonotype has a handful of counts. The gene calls are TRBV5-4 and TRBJ2-5; D uncertain. The CDR3 has 15 amino acids. V lost 4 bases and J lost 3, with 16 bases in between. Germline V gives CDR1 SGHNT, CDR2 YYREEE (reference sequence). CDR3 protein: CASSISLDREETQYF. DNA of the CDR3: TGTGCCAGCAGCATAAGCCTGGACCGAGAAGAGACCCAGTACTTC. Supplemented by reference TRBV5-4 and TRBJ2-5, the full variable domain reads ETGVTQSPTHLIKTRGQQVTLRCSSQSGHNTVSWYQQALGQGPQFIFQYYREEENGRGNFPPRFSGLQFPNYSSELNVNALELDDSALYLCASSISLDREETQYFGPGTRLLVL.

This clonotype has at least ten counts. V usage is TRBV7-2 and J usage is TRBJ2-2; a weak D match, TRBD2 (6 bases). This CDR3 has 15 residues. Germline values: CDR1 SGHTA, CDR2 FQGNSA. With 2 bases removed from V and 5 bases from J, the gap between germline ends came to 12 bases. CDR3 loop: CASSLKGGGTGELFF. CDR3 nucleotides: TGTGCCAGCAGCTTAAAGGGAGGCGGGACCGGGGAGCTGTTTTTT.